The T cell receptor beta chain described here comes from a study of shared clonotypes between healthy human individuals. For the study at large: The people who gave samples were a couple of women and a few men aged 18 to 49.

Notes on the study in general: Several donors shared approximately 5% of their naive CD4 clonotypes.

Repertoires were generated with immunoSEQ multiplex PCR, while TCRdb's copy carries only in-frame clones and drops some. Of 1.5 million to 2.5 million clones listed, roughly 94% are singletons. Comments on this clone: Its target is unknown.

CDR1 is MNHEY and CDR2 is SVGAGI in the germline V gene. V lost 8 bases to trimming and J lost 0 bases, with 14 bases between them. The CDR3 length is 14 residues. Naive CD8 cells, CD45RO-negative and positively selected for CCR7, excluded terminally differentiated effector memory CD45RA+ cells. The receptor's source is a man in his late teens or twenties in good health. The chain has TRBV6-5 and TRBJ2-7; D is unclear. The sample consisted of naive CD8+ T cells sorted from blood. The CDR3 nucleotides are TGTGCCAGCCATCCGGGCCTCAGCTCCTACGAGCAGTACTTC. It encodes CASHPGLSSYEQYF.